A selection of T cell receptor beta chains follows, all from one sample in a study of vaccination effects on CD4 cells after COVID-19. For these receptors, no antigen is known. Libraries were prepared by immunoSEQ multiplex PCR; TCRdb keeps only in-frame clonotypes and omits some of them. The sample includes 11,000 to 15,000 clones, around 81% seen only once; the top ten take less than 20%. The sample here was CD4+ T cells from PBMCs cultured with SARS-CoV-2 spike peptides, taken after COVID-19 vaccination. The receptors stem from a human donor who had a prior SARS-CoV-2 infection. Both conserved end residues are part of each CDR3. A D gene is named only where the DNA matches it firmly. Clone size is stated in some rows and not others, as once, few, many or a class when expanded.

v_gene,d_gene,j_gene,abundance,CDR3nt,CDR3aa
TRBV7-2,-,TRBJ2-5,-,TGTGCCAGCAGCTTAGGGGCAGATTGGGAGACCCAGTACTTC,CASSLGADWETQYF
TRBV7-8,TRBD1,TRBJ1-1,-,TGTGCCAGCAGCTTAAACAGGGGCACTGAAGCTTTCTTT,CASSLNRGTEAFF
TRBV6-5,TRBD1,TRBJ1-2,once,TGTGCCAGCAGTTACGTTAGGACAGGGGGTAACTATGGCTACACCTTC,CASSYVRTGGNYGYTF
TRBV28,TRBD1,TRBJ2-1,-,TGTGCCAGCAGTTTAAGACAGGGGGCTCGCGATGAGCAGTTCTTC,CASSLRQGARDEQFF
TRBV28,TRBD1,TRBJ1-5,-,TGTGCCGGACAGGGGGTTGAGGGTCAGCCCCAGCATTTT,CAGQGVEGQPQHF
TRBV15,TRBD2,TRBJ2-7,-,TGTGCCACCAGCAGAGGGATAGCGGGGGTCCTCTACGAGCAGTACTTC,CATSRGIAGVLYEQYF
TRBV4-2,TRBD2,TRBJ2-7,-,TGTGCCAGCAGCCGGTGGACTAGCGGGAGCTCCTACGAGCAGTACTTC,CASSRWTSGSSYEQYF
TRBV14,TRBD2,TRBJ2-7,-,TGTGCCAGCAGCCGAGGACTAGCGGGAGTCTTCTACGAGCAGTACTTC,CASSRGLAGVFYEQYF
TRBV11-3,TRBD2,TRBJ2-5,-,TGTGCCAGCAGCACTTGGGGAAGGGGAGGGGAGACCCAGTACTTC,CASSTWGRGGETQYF
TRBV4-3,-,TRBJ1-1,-,TGCGCCAGCAGCCAACCGGGGGTGGGGACTGAAGCTTTCTTT,CASSQPGVGTEAFF
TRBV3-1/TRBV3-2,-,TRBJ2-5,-,TGTGCCAGCAGTCACCTCGGGGGGCTCGGGGAGACCCAGTACTTC,CASSHLGGLGETQYF
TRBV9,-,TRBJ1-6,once,TGTGCCAGCAGCGTACACGAGGGGAATTATTCACCCCTCCACTTT,CASSVHEGNYSPLHF
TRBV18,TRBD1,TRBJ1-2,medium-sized,TGTGCCAGCTCACCACAGGGGGCGATGAACTATGGCTACACCTTC,CASSPQGAMNYGYTF
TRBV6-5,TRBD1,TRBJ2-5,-,TGTGCCAGCAGTTACACAGGGGTTCCTGGGGAGACCCAGTACTTC,CASSYTGVPGETQYF